Each of the 18 T cell receptor beta chains below was sequenced from the same sample in a study of beta chain features in type 1 diabetes. TCRB transcripts that were expressed got sequenced, as all of the isolated RNA had been reverse transcribed. Sequenced by immunoSEQ multiplex PCR; TCRdb stores in-frame clones only, minus some. Among 150,000 to 200,000 clones listed, over 7.5% were seen once. The sample consisted of central memory CD4+ T cells from blood. All receptors come from a young woman in good health.

The genes are TRBV25-1 and TRBJ1-2, with D perhaps matching TRBD1 (6 bases). Germline loops: CDR1 MGHDK, CDR2 SYGVNS. The CDR3 contains 13 residues. V was shortened by 6 bases and J by 1 base, with 9 bases between the two germline ends. CDR3 DNA sequence: TGTGCCAGCAGCCAGGGGTTTAACTATGGCTACACCTTC. Its translation: CASSQGFNYGYTF.

The chain uses TRBV5-1 and TRBJ1-4, with a tentative D call TRBD1 (6 bases). CDR1 is SGHRS, CDR2 YFSETQ, per germline. This CDR3 contains 14 residues. V was clipped by 4 bases and J by 4 bases, with 11 bases between them. The CDR3 sequence: CASSRNRDNEKLFF. The CDR3 DNA reads as TGCGCCAGCAGCCGGAACAGGGATAATGAAAAACTGTTTTTT.

This clone has just a few counts. This chain joins TRBV5-1 and TRBJ2-5; TRBD1 matches 7 bases. Germline CDR1 reads SGHRS; CDR2 reads YFSETQ. The CDR3 loop spans 12 amino acids. The V gene end was trimmed by 6 bases and the J gene end by 4 bases; junction bases not matched to a gene: 3. The DNA for the CDR3 is TGCGCCAGCAACCGGGACAGAGAGACCCAGTACTTC. Protein sequence: CASNRDRETQYF.

This clone was seen only a few times. This chain connects TRBV7-9 to TRBJ2-7, with TRBD2 matching over 8 bases. This CDR3 has 17 amino acids. J was trimmed by 4 bases and V by 6 bases; bases with no gene match: 17. Per germline, CDR1 SEHNR and CDR2 FQNEAQ (reference sequence). The CDR3 nucleotides read TGTGCCAGCAGAGCTGGACTAGCTGCGGGGTTACAATACGAGCAGTACTTC. Amino acids: CASRAGLAAGLQYEQYF.

This clone was picked up a small number of times. The V call is TRBV12-5, the J call TRBJ2-2; TRBD2 might be the D (5 bases). V was pared by 3 bases and J by 6 bases, with 17 bases between. Germline lookup yields CDR1 LGHNT and CDR2 FRNRAP. This CDR3 spans 16 amino acids. CDR3 sequence: CASGFHPSLDSGELFF. Here the CDR3 DNA reads TGTGCTAGTGGTTTCCACCCCTCACTAGACTCCGGGGAGCTGTTTTTT.

The chain is built from TRBV2 and TRBJ2-1; tentative D call: TRBD1 (6 bases). The germline gives CDR1 SNHLY, CDR2 FYNNEI. V lost 4 bases and J 15 bases, leaving 22 bases between the germline ends. The CDR3 is made up of 14 amino acids. CDR3 in amino acids: CASSVGTGHRERFF. Written as DNA, the CDR3 is TGTGCCAGCAGTGTTGGGACGGGACATCGGGAACGGTTCTTC.

This clone was seen at least ten times. The chain combines TRBV7-3 with TRBJ1-6, with 8 bases lining up with TRBD1. Losses at the gene ends were 5 bases for V and 8 bases for J; bases not matched to a gene: 2. CDR3 length: 13 residues. Germline-derived CDR1 and CDR2 are SGHTA and FQGTGA. In nucleotides, the CDR3 is TGTGCCAGCAGCCAGACAGGGGATTCACCCCTCCACTTT. This codes for CASSQTGDSPLHF.

This chain links TRBV9 with TRBJ2-3; D not resolved. Trimming took off 0 bases at V and 3 bases at J, with 5 bases between the two ends. CDR1 is SGDLS, CDR2 YYNGEE, per germline. This CDR3 contains 13 residues. CDR3 loop: CASSVVKTDTQYF. CDR3 sequence (DNA): TGTGCCAGCAGCGTAGTAAAAACAGATACGCAGTATTTT.

This clone was recorded a few times. The CDR3 reads CASSVQGLAGGDTQYF. The CDR3 DNA is TGTGCCAGCAGCGTCCAGGGACTAGCGGGAGGCGATACGCAGTATTTT. This sequence joins TRBV9 and TRBJ2-3; 15 positions match TRBD2. There are 16 residues in the CDR3. The V and J ends lost 2 bases and 6 bases, in that order; junction bases with no gene match: 4. Germline CDR1 and CDR2: SGDLS and YYNGEE.

The chain has TRBV15 and TRBJ1-3; D gene unclear. This CDR3 comprises 15 residues. The germline CDR1 and CDR2 sequences are LNHNV and YYDKDF (reference sequence). Trimming stripped 0 bases from V and 0 bases from J, with 6 bases between. Written as DNA, the CDR3 is TGTGCCACCAGCAGAGATAGTAGCTCTGGAAACACCATATATTTT. Protein sequence: CATSRDSSSGNTIYF.

The chain links TRBV7-8 to TRBJ1-1, with D maybe TRBD1 (6 bases). Looked up from germline, CDR1 is SGHVS and CDR2 is FQNEAQ. The CDR3 totals 13 residues. Trimming pared 1 base from V and 7 bases from J, leaving 10 bases between. For the CDR3, the DNA is TGTGCCAGCAGCTTAGGAGGGGGATTTGAAGCTTTCTTT. Protein: CASSLGGGFEAFF.

This clone has a handful of counts. The chain couples TRBV25-1 to TRBJ2-7, with TRBD1 matching 8 bases. V dropped 4 bases and J dropped 4; count of bases not matched to a gene: 6. The CDR3 has 14 residues. Germline lookup yields CDR1 MGHDK and CDR2 SYGVNS. In DNA, the CDR3 is TGTGCCAGCAGTGCCACAGGGGGAAGGTACGAGCAGTACTTC. Translation: CASSATGGRYEQYF.

Only a few counts were recorded for this clone. V and J are TRBV9 and TRBJ2-5; D is possibly TRBD2 (6 bases). CDR1 and CDR2 from the germline V gene are SGDLS and YYNGEE. V was cut by 4 bases and J by 5 bases, with 12 bases left in between. The CDR3 runs 13 residues. The CDR3 DNA is TGTGCCAGCAGCTCCCCGGGGAGGGAGACCCAGTACTTC. Translated: CASSSPGRETQYF.

V usage is TRBV27 and J usage is TRBJ2-3, with D unresolved. The V gene's germline CDR1 is MNHEY and CDR2 SMNVEV (reference sequence). The CDR3 is 12 residues long. Trimming removed 5 bases from V and 7 bases from J, with 10 bases in between. The CDR3 loop is CASSTSGNTQYF. For the CDR3, the DNA is TGTGCCAGCAGTACAAGTGGCAATACGCAGTATTTT.

V gene TRBV5-1 combines with J gene TRBJ2-1, with TRBD2 identical over 14 bases. The CDR3 sequence is 16 residues long. In germline, CDR1 is SGHRS, CDR2 YFSETQ. The junction had 13 bases not matched to a gene; V was cut back by 7 bases and J by 10 bases. CDR3 sequence: CASLPPGLAGVGEQFF. CDR3 in DNA: TGCGCCAGCCTTCCTCCGGGACTAGCGGGAGTGGGCGAGCAGTTCTTC. The full variable domain, its missing parts supplied by reference TRBV5-1 and TRBJ2-1, is KAGVTQTPRYLIKTRGQQVTLSCSPISGHRSVSWYQQTPGQGLQFLFEYFSETQRNKGNFPGRFSGRQFSNSRSEMNVSTLELGDSALYLCASLPPGLAGVGEQFFGPGTRLTVL.

The table lists this clone with a few counts. The chain uses TRBV28 and TRBJ2-7, with 8 bases identical to TRBD2. The CDR3 is 12 residues long. Unmatched junction bases numbered 8, after V lost 9 bases and J lost 7 bases. From germline, CDR1 is MDHEN and CDR2 SYDVKM. The CDR3 sequence: CASSGTPLEQYF. As DNA, the CDR3 is TGTGCCAGTAGCGGGACCCCACTTGAGCAGTACTTC.

This clone was counted a few times. V usage is TRBV19 and J usage is TRBJ1-2; 12 positions agree with TRBD1. The CDR3 sequence is 17 residues long. In germline, CDR1 is LNHDA, CDR2 SQIVND (reference sequence). The V segment lost 6 bases and the J segment 4 bases; nucleotides outside the gene matches: 12. The CDR3: CASRRPGQGAVGYGYTF. DNA of the CDR3: TGTGCCAGTAGAAGGCCGGGACAGGGGGCCGTGGGCTATGGCTACACCTTC.

This clone showed up just a few times. This chain joins TRBV2 and TRBJ2-7; D is unresolved. V was trimmed by 6 bases and J by 7 bases, leaving 10 bases between them. The CDR3 covers 11 residues. The germline V gene has CDR1 SNHLY and CDR2 FYNNEI. DNA of the CDR3: TGTGCCAGCAGCCCCCTCGGGGAGCAGTACTTC. Its protein product is CASSPLGEQYF.